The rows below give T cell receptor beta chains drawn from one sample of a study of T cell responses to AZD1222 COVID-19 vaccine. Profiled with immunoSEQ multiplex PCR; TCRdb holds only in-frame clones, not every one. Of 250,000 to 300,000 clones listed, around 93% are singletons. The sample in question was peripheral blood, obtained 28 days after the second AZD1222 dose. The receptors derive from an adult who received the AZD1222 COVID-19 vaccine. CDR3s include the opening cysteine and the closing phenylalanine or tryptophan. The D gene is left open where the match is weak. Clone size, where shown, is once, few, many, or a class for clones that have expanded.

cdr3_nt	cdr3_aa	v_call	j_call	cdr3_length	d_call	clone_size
TGTGCCAGCAGCCAAGGACAGACCCTGGGAGGCTACACCTTC	CASSQGQTLGGYTF	TRBV6-2/TRBV6-3	TRBJ1-2	14	-	-
TGTGCCAGCAGTTTAAAGGTCTCCTACGAGCAGTACTTC	CASSLKVSYEQYF	TRBV27	TRBJ2-7	13	-	-
TGTGCCACCACCCGGACAGGGGTAGAGGAGACCCAGTACTTC	CATTRTGVEETQYF	TRBV5-4	TRBJ2-5	14	TRBD1	-
TGTGCCAGCAGCGAGGCAGGGCAATACTATGGCTACACCTTC	CASSEAGQYYGYTF	TRBV28	TRBJ1-2	14	-	once
TGTGCCAGTAGTAGGGACAGGATAGGTGGCTACACCTTC	CASSRDRIGGYTF	TRBV19	TRBJ1-2	13	TRBD1	-
TGTGCCAGCAGTTTAGGGACTAGCGGGAGTCCTAAGGTGTACTTC	CASSLGTSGSPKVYF	TRBV28	TRBJ2-7	15	TRBD2	-
TGTGCCAGCAGCAGACTCGGGGGCTTGAATGAGCAGTTCTTC	CASSRLGGLNEQFF	TRBV9	TRBJ2-1	14	-	-
TGTGCCAGCAGCACCGGGACTAGCGGCTACAATGAGCAGTTCTTC	CASSTGTSGYNEQFF	TRBV5-8	TRBJ2-1	15	TRBD2	-
TGCGCCAGCAGCTCCGGTCCAGGGGAGGAAAAACTGTTTTTT	CASSSGPGEEKLFF	TRBV5-1	TRBJ1-4	14	-	once
TGTGCCAGCAGCTCCGGCTTACAAGAGACCCAGTACTTC	CASSSGLQETQYF	TRBV7-9	TRBJ2-5	13	-	-
TGTGCCAGCAGCCAACCGGCAGGGGGCTATGGCTACACCTTC	CASSQPAGGYGYTF	TRBV3-1/TRBV3-2	TRBJ1-2	14	TRBD1	once
TGTGCCAGCAGCAACTGGTTCGGAGAGACCCAGTACTTC	CASSNWFGETQYF	TRBV25-1	TRBJ2-5	13	-	-
TGTGCCAGTAGTATAGCGGCCAGGGAAGACTATGGCTACACCTTC	CASSIAAREDYGYTF	TRBV19	TRBJ1-2	15	-	-
TGCGCCAGCAGTCCGCAGCCAACTAATGAAAAACTGTTTTTT	CASSPQPTNEKLFF	TRBV5-1	TRBJ1-4	14	-	-
TGTGCCAGCAGCTTAAGGACAGGGGAAAAGAATCAGCCCCAGCATTTT	CASSLRTGEKNQPQHF	TRBV7-9	TRBJ1-5	16	TRBD1	-
TGTGCCAGTAGTATAGAAACGAGGAGCTCCGGCTACACCTTC	CASSIETRSSGYTF	TRBV19	TRBJ1-2	14	-	-
TGTGCCAGCAGCTCCTGGACTAGCGGGAGATACGAGCAGTACTTC	CASSSWTSGRYEQYF	TRBV9	TRBJ2-7	15	TRBD2	-
TGTGCCATCACCCCGGGACAGAACTATGGCTACACCTTC	CAITPGQNYGYTF	TRBV10-3	TRBJ1-2	13	TRBD1	-
TGTGCCAGCAGTGAGTCAGGGTCCTTTTCCTATGGCTACACCTTC	CASSESGSFSYGYTF	TRBV6-1	TRBJ1-2	15	-	-
TGTGCCAGCCAGGACTCGAGGACTGGTGAGCAGTTCTTC	CASQDSRTGEQFF	TRBV6-5	TRBJ2-1	13	-	-
TGTGCTTCAAGCTCTGGAAACACCATATATTTT	CASSSGNTIYF	TRBV19	TRBJ1-3	11	-	-
TGCGCCAGCAGCTTGTTAGTGAACACTGAAGCTTTCTTT	CASSLLVNTEAFF	TRBV5-1	TRBJ1-1	13	-	-
TGTGCCAGCAGGCAGACGGGGGGAGAGACCCAGTACTTC	CASRQTGGETQYF	TRBV27	TRBJ2-5	13	TRBD2	-
TGTGCCAGCAGCAACAGGATTTCTGGGGCCAACGTCCTGACTTTC	CASSNRISGANVLTF	TRBV21-1	TRBJ2-6	15	-	-
TGTGCCAGCAGCTTAGAGGGGATCTATGGCTACACCTTC	CASSLEGIYGYTF	TRBV11-2	TRBJ1-2	13	-	-
TGCGCCAGCAGCCAAGTCCCCTGGACAGGGGGCGATGAGCAGTTCTTC	CASSQVPWTGGDEQFF	TRBV4-1	TRBJ2-1	16	TRBD1	-
TGTGCCAGCAGGCCCGGGACAGGAGCCTACGAGCAGTACTTC	CASRPGTGAYEQYF	TRBV7-2	TRBJ2-7	14	TRBD1	-
TGCGCCAGCAGCTCGGGGGTGGACAGATTCACTGAAGCTTTCTTT	CASSSGVDRFTEAFF	TRBV5-1	TRBJ1-1	15	-	once